This note documents a single T cell receptor beta chain sequence. No antigen is known for it. This entry comes from a study of OX40 agonist ivuxolimab in advanced cancers. Study outcomes and limitations: Expanded peripheral T-cell antigen specificity went undetermined.

Assay used: immunoSEQ multiplex PCR; TCRdb lists only in-frame clones, some missing. The sample has under 90,000 clones, 85% seen once; the top ten hold 2% to 2.5%. The source is an adult with an advanced solid tumor such as melanoma, head and neck, liver or kidney cancer. Sequencing used CD4+ or CD8+ T cells sorted from blood, obtained in a trial of the OX40 agonist ivuxolimab.

The DNA for the CDR3 is TGTGCCAGCAGCCGGTCCGGGACCGTCGAGCAGTACTTC. It yields the protein CASSRSGTVEQYF. The V and J genes are TRBV7-2 and TRBJ2-7; D is tentatively TRBD1 or TRBD2 (5 bases each). The germline CDR1 and CDR2 sequences are SGHTA and FQGNSA. V was pared by 5 bases and J by 6 bases, with 14 bases between. The CDR3 totals 13 residues.